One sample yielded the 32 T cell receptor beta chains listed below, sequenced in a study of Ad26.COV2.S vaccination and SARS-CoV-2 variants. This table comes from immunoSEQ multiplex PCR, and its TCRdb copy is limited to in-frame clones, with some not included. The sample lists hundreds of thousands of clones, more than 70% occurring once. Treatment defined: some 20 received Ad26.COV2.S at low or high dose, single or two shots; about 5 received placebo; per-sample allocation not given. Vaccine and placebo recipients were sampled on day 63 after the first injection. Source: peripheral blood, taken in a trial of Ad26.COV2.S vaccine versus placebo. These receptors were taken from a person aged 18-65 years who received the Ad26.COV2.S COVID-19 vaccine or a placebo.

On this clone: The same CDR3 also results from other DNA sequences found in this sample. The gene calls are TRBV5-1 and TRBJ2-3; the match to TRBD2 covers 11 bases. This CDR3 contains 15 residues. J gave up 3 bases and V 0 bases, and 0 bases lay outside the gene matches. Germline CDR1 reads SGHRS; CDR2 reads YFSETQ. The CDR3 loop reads CASSLGLAGTDTQYF. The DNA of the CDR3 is TGCGCCAGCAGCTTGGGACTAGCGGGGACAGATACGCAGTATTTT.

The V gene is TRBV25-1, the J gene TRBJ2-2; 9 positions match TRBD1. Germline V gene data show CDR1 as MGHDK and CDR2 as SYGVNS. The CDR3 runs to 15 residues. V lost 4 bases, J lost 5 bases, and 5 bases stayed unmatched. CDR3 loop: CASSARDRATGELFF. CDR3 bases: TGTGCCAGCAGTGCCCGGGACAGGGCAACCGGGGAGCTGTTTTTT.

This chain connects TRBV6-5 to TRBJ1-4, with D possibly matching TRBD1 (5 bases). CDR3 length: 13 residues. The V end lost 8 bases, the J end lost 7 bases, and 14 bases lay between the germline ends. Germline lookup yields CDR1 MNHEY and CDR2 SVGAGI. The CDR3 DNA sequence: TGTGCCAGCCACAGGTCCTGGGGTGAAAAACTGTTTTTT. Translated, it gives CASHRSWGEKLFF.

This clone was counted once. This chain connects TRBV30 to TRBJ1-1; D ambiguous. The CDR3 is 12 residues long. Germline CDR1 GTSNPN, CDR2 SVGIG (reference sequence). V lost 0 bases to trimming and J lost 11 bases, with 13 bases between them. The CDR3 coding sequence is TGTGCCTGGAGTGTAATAAACAGAGGGGCTTTCTTT. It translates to CAWSVINRGAFF.

As DNA, the CDR3 is TGTGCCAGCAGTGAGGGGGAGTGGGGGACAGAGACCCAGTACTTC. Protein: CASSEGEWGTETQYF. The gene calls are TRBV2 and TRBJ2-5; the D call may be TRBD1 or TRBD2 (5 bases each). Deletions cut 3 bases from V and 4 bases from J, with 15 bases between. The CDR3 has 15 residues. The germline V gene encodes CDR1 SNHLY and CDR2 FYNNEI.

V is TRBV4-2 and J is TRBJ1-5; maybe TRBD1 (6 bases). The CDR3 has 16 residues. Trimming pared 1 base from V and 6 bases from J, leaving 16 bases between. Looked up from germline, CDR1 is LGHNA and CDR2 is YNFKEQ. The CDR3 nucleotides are TGTGCCAGCAGCCAAGGGGGGGGGCAGGGTCCTCAGCCCCAGCATTTT. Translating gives CASSQGGGQGPQPQHF.

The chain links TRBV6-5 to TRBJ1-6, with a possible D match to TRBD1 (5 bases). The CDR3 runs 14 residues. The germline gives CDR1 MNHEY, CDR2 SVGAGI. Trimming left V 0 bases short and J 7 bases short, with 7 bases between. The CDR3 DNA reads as TGTGCCAGCAGTTACTCGACAGAAAATTCACCCCTCCACTTT. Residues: CASSYSTENSPLHF.

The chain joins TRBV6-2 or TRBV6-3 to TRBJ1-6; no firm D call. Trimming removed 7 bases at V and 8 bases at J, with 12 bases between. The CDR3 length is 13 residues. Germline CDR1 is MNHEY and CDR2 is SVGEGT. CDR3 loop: CASTPHADSPLHF. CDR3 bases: TGTGCCAGCACCCCGCATGCAGATTCACCCCTCCACTTT.

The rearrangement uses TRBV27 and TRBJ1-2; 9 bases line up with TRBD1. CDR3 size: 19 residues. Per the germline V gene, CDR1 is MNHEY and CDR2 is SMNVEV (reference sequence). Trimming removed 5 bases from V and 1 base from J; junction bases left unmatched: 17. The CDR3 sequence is CASSARQGEMGLGNYGYTF. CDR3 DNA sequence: TGTGCCAGCAGTGCACGACAGGGGGAAATGGGCTTAGGTAACTATGGCTACACCTTC.

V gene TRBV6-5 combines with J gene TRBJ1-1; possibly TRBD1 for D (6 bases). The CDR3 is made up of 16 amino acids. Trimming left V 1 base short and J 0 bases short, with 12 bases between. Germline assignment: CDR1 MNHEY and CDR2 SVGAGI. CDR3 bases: TGTGCCAGCAGTTACTTGAGGGGGATTTTGAACACTGAAGCTTTCTTT. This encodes CASSYLRGILNTEAFF.

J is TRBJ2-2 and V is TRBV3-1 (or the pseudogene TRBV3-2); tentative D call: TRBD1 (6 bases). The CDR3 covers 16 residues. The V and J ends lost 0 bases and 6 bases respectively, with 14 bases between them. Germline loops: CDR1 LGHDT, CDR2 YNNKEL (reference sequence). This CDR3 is CASSQDGDRTPGELFF. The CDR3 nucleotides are TGTGCCAGCAGCCAAGATGGCGACAGGACCCCCGGGGAGCTGTTTTTT.

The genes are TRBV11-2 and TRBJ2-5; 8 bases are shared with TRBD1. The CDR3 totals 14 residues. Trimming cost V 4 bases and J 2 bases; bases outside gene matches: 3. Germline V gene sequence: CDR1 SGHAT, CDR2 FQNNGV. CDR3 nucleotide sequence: TGTGCCAGCAGCTCGGACAGGGCTCAAGAGACCCAGTACTTC. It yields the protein CASSSDRAQETQYF.

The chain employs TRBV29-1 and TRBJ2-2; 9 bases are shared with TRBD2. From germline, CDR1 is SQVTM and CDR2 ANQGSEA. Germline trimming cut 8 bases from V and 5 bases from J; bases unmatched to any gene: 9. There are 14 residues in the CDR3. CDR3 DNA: TGCAGCCCTGTTAGCGGGAGAACGACCGGGGAGCTGTTTTTT. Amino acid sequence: CSPVSGRTTGELFF.

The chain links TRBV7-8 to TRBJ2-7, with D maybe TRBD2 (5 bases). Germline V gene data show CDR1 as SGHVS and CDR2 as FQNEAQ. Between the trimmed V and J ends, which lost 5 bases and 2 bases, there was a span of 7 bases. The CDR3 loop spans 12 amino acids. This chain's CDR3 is CASSPGTYEQYF. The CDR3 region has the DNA TGTGCCAGCAGCCCGGGGACCTACGAGCAGTACTTC.

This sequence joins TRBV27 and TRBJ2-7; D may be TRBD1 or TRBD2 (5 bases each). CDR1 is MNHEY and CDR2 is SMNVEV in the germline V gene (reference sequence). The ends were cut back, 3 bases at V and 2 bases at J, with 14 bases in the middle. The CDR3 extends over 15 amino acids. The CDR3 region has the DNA TGTGCCAGCAGTTTGGGACCAACCCCTACCTACGAGCAGTACTTC. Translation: CASSLGPTPTYEQYF.

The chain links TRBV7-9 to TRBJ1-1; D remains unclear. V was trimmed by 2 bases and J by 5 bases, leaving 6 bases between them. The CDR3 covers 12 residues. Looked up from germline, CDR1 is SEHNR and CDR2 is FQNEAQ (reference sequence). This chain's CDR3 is CASSLHRTEAFF. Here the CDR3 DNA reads TGTGCCAGCAGCTTACATCGGACTGAAGCTTTCTTT.

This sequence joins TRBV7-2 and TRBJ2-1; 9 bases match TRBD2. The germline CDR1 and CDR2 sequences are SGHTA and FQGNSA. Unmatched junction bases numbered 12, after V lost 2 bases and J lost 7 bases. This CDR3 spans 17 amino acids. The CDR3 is CASSLQRGGAAGNEQFF. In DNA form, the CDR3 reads TGTGCCAGCAGCTTACAACGCGGGGGGGCCGCAGGAAATGAGCAGTTCTTC. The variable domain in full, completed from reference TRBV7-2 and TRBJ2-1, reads GAGVSQSPSNKVTEKGKDVELRCDPISGHTALYWYRQSLGQGLEFLIYFQGNSAPDKSGLPSDRFSAERTGGSVSTLTIQRTQQEDSAVYLCASSLQRGGAAGNEQFFGPGTRLTVL.

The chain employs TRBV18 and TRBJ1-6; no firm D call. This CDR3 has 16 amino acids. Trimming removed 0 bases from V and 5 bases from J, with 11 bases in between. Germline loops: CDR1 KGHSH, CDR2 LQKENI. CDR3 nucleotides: TGTGCCAGCTCACCACCGAGTATAGCCGATAATTCACCCCTCCACTTT. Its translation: CASSPPSIADNSPLHF.

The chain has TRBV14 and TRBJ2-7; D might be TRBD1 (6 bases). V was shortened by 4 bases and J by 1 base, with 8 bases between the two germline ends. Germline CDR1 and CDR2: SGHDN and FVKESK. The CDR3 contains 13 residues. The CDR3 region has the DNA TGTGCCAGCAGCCGACAGGATTCCTACGAGCAGTACTTC. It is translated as CASSRQDSYEQYF.

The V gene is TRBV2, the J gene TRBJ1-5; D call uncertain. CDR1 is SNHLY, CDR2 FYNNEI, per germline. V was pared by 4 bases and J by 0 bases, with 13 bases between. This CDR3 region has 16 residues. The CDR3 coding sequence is TGTGCCAGCAGTGGGGGTGCCAGCTATAGCAATCAGCCCCAGCATTTT. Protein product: CASSGGASYSNQPQHF.

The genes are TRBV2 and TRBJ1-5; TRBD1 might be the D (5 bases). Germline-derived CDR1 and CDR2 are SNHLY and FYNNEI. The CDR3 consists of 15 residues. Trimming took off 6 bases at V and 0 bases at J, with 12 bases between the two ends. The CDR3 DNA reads TGTGCCAGCAGCGGGGGGGGATATAGCAATCAGCCCCAGCATTTT. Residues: CASSGGGYSNQPQHF.

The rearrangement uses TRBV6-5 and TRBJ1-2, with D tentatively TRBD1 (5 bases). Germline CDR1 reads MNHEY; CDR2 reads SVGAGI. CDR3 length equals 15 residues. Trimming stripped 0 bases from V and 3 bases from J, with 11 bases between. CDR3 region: CASSYSRGFDYGYTF. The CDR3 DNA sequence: TGTGCCAGCAGTTACTCGCGGGGCTTCGACTATGGCTACACCTTC.

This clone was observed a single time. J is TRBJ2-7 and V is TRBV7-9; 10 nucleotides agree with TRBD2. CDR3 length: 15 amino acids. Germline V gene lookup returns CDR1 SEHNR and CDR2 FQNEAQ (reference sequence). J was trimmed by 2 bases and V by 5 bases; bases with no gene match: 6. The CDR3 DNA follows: TGTGCCAGCAGCCTATGGACTAGCGGAACCTACGAGCAGTACTTC. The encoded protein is CASSLWTSGTYEQYF. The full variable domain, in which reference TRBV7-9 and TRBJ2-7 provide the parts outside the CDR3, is DTGVSQNPRHKITKRGQNVTFRCDPISEHNRLYWYRQTLGQGPEFLTYFQNEAQLEKSRLLSDRFSAERPKGSFSTLEIQRTEQGDSAMYLCASSLWTSGTYEQYFGPGTRLTVT.

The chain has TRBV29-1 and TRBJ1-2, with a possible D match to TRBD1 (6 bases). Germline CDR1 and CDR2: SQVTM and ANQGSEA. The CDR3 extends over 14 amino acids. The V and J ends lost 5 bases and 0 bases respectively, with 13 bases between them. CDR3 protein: CSVSDSGANYGYTF. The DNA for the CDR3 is TGCAGCGTTTCGGACAGTGGGGCTAACTATGGCTACACCTTC.

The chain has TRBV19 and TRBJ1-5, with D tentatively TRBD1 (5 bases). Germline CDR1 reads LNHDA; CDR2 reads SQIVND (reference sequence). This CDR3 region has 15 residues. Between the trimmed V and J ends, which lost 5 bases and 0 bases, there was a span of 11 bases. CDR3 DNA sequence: TGTGCCAGTAGTCCTCAGGGCCATAGCAATCAGCCCCAGCATTTT. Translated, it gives CASSPQGHSNQPQHF.

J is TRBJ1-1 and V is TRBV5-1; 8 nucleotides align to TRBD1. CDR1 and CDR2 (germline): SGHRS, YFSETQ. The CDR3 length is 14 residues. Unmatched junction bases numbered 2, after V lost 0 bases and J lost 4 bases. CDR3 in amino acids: CASSLDDRGTEAFF. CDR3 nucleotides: TGCGCCAGCAGCTTGGACGACAGGGGCACTGAAGCTTTCTTT.

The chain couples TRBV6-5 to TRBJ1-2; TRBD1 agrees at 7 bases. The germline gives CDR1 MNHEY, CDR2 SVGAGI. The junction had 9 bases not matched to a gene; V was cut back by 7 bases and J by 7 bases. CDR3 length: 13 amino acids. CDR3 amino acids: CASNTGATGGYTF. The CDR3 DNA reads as TGTGCCAGCAATACAGGGGCAACGGGTGGCTACACCTTC.

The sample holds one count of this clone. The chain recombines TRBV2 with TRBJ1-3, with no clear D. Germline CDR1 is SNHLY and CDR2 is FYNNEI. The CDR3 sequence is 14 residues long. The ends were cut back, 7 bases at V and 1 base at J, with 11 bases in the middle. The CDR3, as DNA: TGTGCCAGCAAACCCACGCATTCTGGAAACACCATATATTTT. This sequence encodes CASKPTHSGNTIYF.

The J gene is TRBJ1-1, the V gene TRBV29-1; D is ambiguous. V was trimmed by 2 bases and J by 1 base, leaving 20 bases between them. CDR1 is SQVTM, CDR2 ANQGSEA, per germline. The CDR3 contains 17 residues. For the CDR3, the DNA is TGCAGCGTTGAAAATGGTTGGGAGAGGGATGGGAACACTGAAGCTTTCTTT. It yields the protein CSVENGWERDGNTEAFF.

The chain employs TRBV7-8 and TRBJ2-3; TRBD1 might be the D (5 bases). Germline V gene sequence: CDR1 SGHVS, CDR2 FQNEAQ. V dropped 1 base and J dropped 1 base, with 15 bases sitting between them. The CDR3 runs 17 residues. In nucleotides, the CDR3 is TGTGCCAGCAGCTTAGTCCACGACAGCAGCGGCACAGATACGCAGTATTTT. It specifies CASSLVHDSSGTDTQYF.

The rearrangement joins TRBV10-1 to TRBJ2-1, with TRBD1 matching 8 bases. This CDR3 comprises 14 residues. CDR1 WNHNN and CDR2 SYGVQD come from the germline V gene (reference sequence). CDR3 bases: TGCGCTTCCCGGCCAGGGGGCGCGGACAATGAGCAGTTCTTC. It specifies CASRPGGADNEQFF.

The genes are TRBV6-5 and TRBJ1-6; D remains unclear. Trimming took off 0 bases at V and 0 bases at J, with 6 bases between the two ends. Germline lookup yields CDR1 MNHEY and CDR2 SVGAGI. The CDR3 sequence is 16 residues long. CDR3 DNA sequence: TGTGCCAGCAGTTACTCCACCACCTCCTATAATTCACCCCTCCACTTT. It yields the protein CASSYSTTSYNSPLHF.